The sequence of this TCR beta chain was determined in a study of blood T cell repertoires in COVID-19. This clone was recorded once. V was pared by 10 bases and J by 4 bases, with 10 bases between. The CDR3 length is 11 residues. The germline CDR1 and CDR2 sequences are SNHLY and FYNNEI. Clones were sequenced by immunoSEQ multiplex PCR, and TCRdb holds only the in-frame ones, with some missing. The top ten clones hold over 8% of a sample with 30,000 to 45,000 clones, approximately 80% of them seen once. This chain joins TRBV2 and TRBJ1-1; D perhaps matches TRBD1 (5 bases). The specimen was peripheral blood. This clonotype was obtained from a man in his 60s in a cohort sampled during active COVID-19. The CDR3 sequence: CATLGGTEAFF. CDR3 DNA sequence: TGTGCCACCTTGGGGGGCACTGAAGCTTTCTTT.